The sequence of this T cell receptor (beta chain) was determined in a study of CXCR3-negative and CXCR3-positive naive CD8 T cells. Study findings and constraints: TRB CDR3 hydrophobicity was greater in CXCR3-positive naive cells than in CXCR3-negative naive cells.

The CDR3 extends over 14 amino acids. In germline, CDR1 is MNHNY, CDR2 SVGAGI (reference sequence). This clonotype is medium-sized (0.01 to 0.1%) by frequency. Antigen unknown. In preparing the TRB cDNA libraries, 5' RACE with UMI labels was used. TCRdb re-analyzed the 5' RACE reads; it lists each CDR3 protein once, without DNA. The sample's table shows some 8,000 distinct CDR3 sequences. The source material was naive CXCR3+ CD8+ T cells from blood. Specified subset: CD45RO-CCR7+CD27+CD95- naive CD8+ T cells expressing CXCR3 (TNR3+). The sequence was obtained from a human donor in good health. Some clones in this sample may be carry-over from other donors' samples. This chain joins TRBV6-6 and TRBJ2-1. The CDR3 loop reads CASSTLNTWIEQFF.